Presented here are 27 T cell receptor beta chains from one specimen sequenced in a study of metastatic and nonmetastatic thyroid tumors. TCRdb reprocessed the PCR reads using MiXCR. This sample has 25,000 to 35,000 clones; just under 30% occur once, and the top ten carry approximately 30%. Patients underwent thyroid surgery, and none had received any treatment before it. Sequenced material: blood. The receptor set was obtained from a female donor with papillary thyroid cancer or a benign thyroid nodule (not recorded which). Some clones in this sample may be carry-over from other donors' samples.

This chain uses TRBV6-5 with TRBJ1-2; the D is unclear. The CDR3 runs 13 residues. Germline values: CDR1 MNHEY, CDR2 SVGAGI. V lost 2 bases and J 3 bases, leaving 7 bases between the germline ends. This chain's CDR3 is CASSYRRDYGYTF. The CDR3 coding sequence is TGTGCCAGCAGTTACCGGCGGGACTATGGCTACACCTTC.

This sequence joins TRBV20-1 and TRBJ2-5; D not certain. Germline CDR1 and CDR2: DFQATT and SNEGSKA (reference sequence). The ends were cut back, 5 bases at V and 3 bases at J, with 10 bases in the middle. The CDR3 length is 12 residues. The CDR3 nucleotides read TGCAGTGCTCCGACGGTCGAAGAGACCCAGTACTTC. Its translation: CSAPTVEETQYF.

The rearrangement uses TRBV20-1 and TRBJ2-2; tentatively, D is TRBD1 (6 bases). Looked up from germline, CDR1 is DFQATT and CDR2 is SNEGSKA (reference sequence). V was trimmed by 3 bases and J by 6 bases, leaving 8 bases between them. The CDR3 spans 12 residues. This chain's CDR3 is CSASRGSGELFF. As DNA, the CDR3 is TGCAGTGCTAGCAGGGGCTCCGGGGAGCTGTTTTTT.

This clone was counted only a few times. The chain is built from TRBV15 and TRBJ1-5, with D maybe TRBD1 (5 bases). The CDR3 totals 19 residues. Germline V CDR1 and CDR2: LNHNV, YYDKDF (reference sequence). The germline V and J ends were trimmed by 0 bases and 0 bases, with 18 bases remaining between them. The CDR3 region is CATSRDTGLGVYSNQPQHF. DNA of the CDR3: TGTGCCACCAGCAGAGATACCGGCCTAGGGGTATATAGCAATCAGCCCCAGCATTTT.

In its sample, this clone was seen a few times. This chain uses TRBV7-9 with TRBJ2-3; D is unresolved. This CDR3 region has 11 residues. CDR1 SEHNR and CDR2 FQNEAQ come from the germline V gene (reference sequence). V dropped 5 bases and J dropped 3 bases, with 3 bases sitting between them. The CDR3 is CASSPTDTQYF. The CDR3, as DNA: TGTGCCAGCAGCCCGACAGATACGCAGTATTTT.

In this sample, this clone turned up many times. CDR3 bases: TGTGCCAGCAGCGTAGCCTTAGGGCAGGGGAGAGGTGAGCAGTTCTTC. Its protein is CASSVALGQGRGEQFF. V usage is TRBV9 and J usage is TRBJ2-1; D is possibly TRBD1 (6 bases). CDR1 and CDR2 from the germline V gene are SGDLS and YYNGEE. This CDR3 is 16 amino acids long. V was pared by 0 bases and J by 9 bases, with 19 bases between.

The genes are TRBV2 and TRBJ2-5, with a weak D call TRBD1 (5 bases). This CDR3 is built from 12 residues. V dropped 6 bases and J dropped 4 bases, with 9 bases sitting between them. Germline CDR1 reads SNHLY; CDR2 reads FYNNEI. CDR3 in DNA: TGTGCCAGCAGCAACAGGAGAGAGACCCAGTACTTC. Protein sequence: CASSNRRETQYF.

This clone occurred a few times. This chain links TRBV11-2 with TRBJ2-2; no firm D call. CDR1 and CDR2 (germline): SGHAT, FQNNGV. V lost 2 bases to trimming and J lost 6 bases, with 22 bases between them. The CDR3 covers 18 residues. CDR3 sequence: CASSLRVNRLTSSGELFF. As DNA, the CDR3 is TGTGCCAGCAGCTTAAGGGTAAACAGACTTACATCCTCCGGGGAGCTGTTTTTT.

This clone was seen only a few times. The chain is built from TRBV2 and TRBJ2-3, with D perhaps matching TRBD1 or TRBD2 (7 bases each). The length of the CDR3 is 12 residues. The germline V gene encodes CDR1 SNHLY and CDR2 FYNNEI. The V end was cut by 8 bases, the J end by 8 bases, with 14 bases between. CDR3 DNA: TGTGCCAGCGCAGGGGGGGAGGTTACGCAGTATTTT. The encoded protein is CASAGGEVTQYF.

The chain links TRBV30 to TRBJ2-3; 11 positions match TRBD2. The germline CDR1 and CDR2 sequences are GTSNPN and SVGIG (reference sequence). J lost 5 bases, V lost 3 bases, and 7 bases had no gene match. This CDR3 contains 15 residues. This chain's CDR3 is CAWSELAGAGDTQYF. Written as DNA, the CDR3 is TGTGCCTGGAGCGAACTAGCGGGAGCGGGAGATACGCAGTATTTT. Using reference TRBV30 and TRBJ2-3 for the parts outside the CDR3, the full variable domain is SQTIHQWPATLVQPVGSPLSLECTVEGTSNPNLYWYRQAAGRGLQLLFYSVGIGQISSEVPQNLSASRPQDRQFILSSKKLLLSDSGFYLCAWSELAGAGDTQYFGPGTRLTVL.

There are a few counts of this clone. The chain links TRBV11-2 to TRBJ1-1, with 11 bases identical to TRBD1. Looked up from germline, CDR1 is SGHAT and CDR2 is FQNNGV. The CDR3 has 17 amino acids. J was trimmed by 2 bases and V by 5 bases; bases with no gene match: 10. CDR3 in amino acids: CASSPAWGTGGNTEAFF. CDR3 bases: TGTGCCAGCAGCCCCGCCTGGGGGACAGGGGGAAACACTGAAGCTTTCTTT.

By share, this clone counts as medium-sized. The rearrangement joins TRBV6-1 to TRBJ2-1; D is unresolved. Germline assignment: CDR1 MNHNS and CDR2 SASEGT. The germline V and J ends were trimmed by 2 bases and 15 bases, with 11 bases remaining between them. The CDR3 consists of 11 residues. The CDR3 nucleotides read TGTGCCAGCAGTGAAACCATAAGGGCGTTCTTC. Its protein is CASSETIRAFF.

In regard to this clone: A read error is possible here, since a much larger clone lies one base away. The chain has TRBV11-1 and TRBJ2-2; D ambiguous. Germline CDR1 and CDR2: SGHAT and FQDESV (reference sequence). Trimming stripped 4 bases from V and 9 bases from J, with 9 bases between. The CDR3 spans 12 residues. CDR3 loop: CASSSGGRELFF. The CDR3 DNA sequence: TGTGCCAGCAGCTCGGGTGGCAGGGAGCTGTTTTTT.

The V and J genes are TRBV30 and TRBJ1-5; 11 nucleotides match TRBD1. Germline CDR1 and CDR2: GTSNPN and SVGIG (reference sequence). The CDR3 is made up of 16 amino acids. V trimming: 0 bases; J trimming: 1 base; junction bases outside the gene matches: 2. The CDR3 is CAWSVGTGGSNQPQHF. The CDR3, as DNA: TGTGCCTGGAGTGTGGGGACAGGGGGAAGCAATCAGCCCCAGCATTTT.

The chain carries TRBV28 and TRBJ1-3; D gene uncertain. The V end lost 1 base, the J end lost 4 bases, and 5 bases lay between the germline ends. Germline CDR1 reads MDHEN; CDR2 reads SYDVKM. The CDR3 length is 13 residues. DNA of the CDR3: TGTGCCAGCAGTTTATTCCCCGGAAACACCATATATTTT. This codes for CASSLFPGNTIYF.

This sequence joins TRBV5-1 and TRBJ1-2, with TRBD1 as a possible D gene (6 bases). V was trimmed by 4 bases and J by 11 bases, leaving 15 bases between them. Germline V gene sequence: CDR1 SGHRS, CDR2 YFSETQ. The CDR3 has 12 amino acids. CDR3 sequence (DNA): TGCGCCAGCAGCAGGGGACACGGAACGTACACCTTC. Its protein product is CASSRGHGTYTF.

This clone has a handful of counts. The CDR3 coding sequence is TGTGCCAGCAGGTGGACAGGGGGCTACGAGCAGTACTTC. Translating it yields CASRWTGGYEQYF. The chain couples TRBV27 to TRBJ2-7; 10 bases are a match to TRBD1. Losses at the gene ends were 6 bases for V and 3 bases for J; bases not matched to a gene: 2. Germline V lookup: CDR1 MNHEY, CDR2 SMNVEV (reference sequence). CDR3 size: 13 residues.

This clone was found many times. The V and J genes are TRBV20-1 and TRBJ2-7; 14 bases align to TRBD2. The germline V gene encodes CDR1 DFQATT and CDR2 SNEGSKA (reference sequence). The CDR3 contains 16 residues. V lost 2 bases to trimming and J lost 6 bases; unmatched junction nucleotides: 9. This CDR3 is CSARSRGLAGAAEQYF. In nucleotides, the CDR3 is TGCAGTGCTAGATCCCGGGGACTAGCGGGAGCGGCCGAGCAGTACTTC.

This clone was seen repeatedly, ten times or more. This chain links TRBV4-1 with TRBJ2-3; D tentatively reads TRBD1 or TRBD2 (5 bases each). V lost 4 bases to trimming and J lost 5 bases, with 16 bases between them. CDR1 and CDR2 from the germline V gene are MGHRA and YSYEKL. This CDR3 region has 15 residues. The CDR3 spells CASSLGVGAGDTQYF. For the CDR3, the DNA is TGCGCCAGCAGCCTAGGGGTGGGAGCTGGAGATACGCAGTATTTT.

This chain connects TRBV9 to TRBJ1-1; D call uncertain. The CDR3 has 12 amino acids. V gave up 6 bases and J gave up 7 bases, with 13 bases separating them. The V gene's germline CDR1 is SGDLS and CDR2 YYNGEE. The CDR3, as DNA: TGTGCCAGCAATCCCGGGGTCGGTGAAGCTTTCTTT. Protein: CASNPGVGEAFF.

This chain uses TRBV4-2 with TRBJ2-1; tentatively, D is TRBD2 (6 bases). The germline CDR1 and CDR2 sequences are LGHNA and YNFKEQ. The CDR3 spans 16 residues. Between the trimmed V and J ends, which lost 0 bases and 2 bases, there was a span of 11 bases. The DNA of the CDR3 is TGTGCCAGCAGCCAAGATTTTGGGACTCCCTACAATGAGCAGTTCTTC. It translates to CASSQDFGTPYNEQFF.

This clone was recorded many times. This chain uses TRBV12-3 or TRBV12-4 with TRBJ2-1; D unresolved. With 2 bases removed from V and 7 bases from J, the gap between germline ends came to 3 bases. The CDR3 is 11 amino acids. The CDR3 nucleotides are TGTGCCAGCAGTTTAATGAATGAGCAGTTCTTC. Residues: CASSLMNEQFF.

The chain uses TRBV11-1 and TRBJ2-1; D tentatively reads TRBD1 or TRBD2 (5 bases each). Trimming pared 5 bases from V and 5 bases from J, leaving 16 bases between. This CDR3 comprises 15 residues. CDR1 SGHAT and CDR2 FQDESV come from the germline V gene (reference sequence). The CDR3 reads CASSQRGTEDNEQFF. CDR3 bases: TGTGCCAGCAGCCAGAGAGGGACGGAAGACAATGAGCAGTTCTTC.

Ten or more counts support this clone. The chain is built from TRBV18 and TRBJ2-7; TRBD1 matches 10 bases. Germline CDR1 reads KGHSH; CDR2 reads LQKENI. With 5 bases clipped from V and 7 bases from J, the junction kept 8 bases outside the gene matches. There are 14 residues in the CDR3. The CDR3 here is CASSRGTGAREQYF. CDR3 nucleotides: TGTGCCAGCTCAAGAGGGACAGGGGCGAGGGAGCAGTACTTC.

The rearrangement links TRBV30 to TRBJ2-5, with 7 bases fitting TRBD2. Per the germline V gene, CDR1 is GTSNPN and CDR2 is SVGIG (reference sequence). The V and J ends lost 0 bases and 1 base, in that order; junction bases with no gene match: 5. The CDR3 spans 15 residues. The CDR3 DNA reads TGTGCCTGGAGTGTTGCTAGCGGTCGCCAAGAGACCCAGTACTTC. Encoded protein: CAWSVASGRQETQYF.

This clone turned up a few times. Germline and junction disagree at one end, which may indicate a read error. The chain recombines TRBV6-1 with TRBJ1-1, with D uncertain. The CDR3 has 11 residues. From germline, CDR1 is MNHNS and CDR2 SASEGT. CDR3 nucleotide sequence: TGCGCCAGCAAGGGTAACACTGAAGCTTTCTTT. Translation gives CASKGNTEAFF.

At least ten counts were recorded for this clone. The rearrangement links TRBV20-1 to TRBJ1-5; D call uncertain. CDR3 length equals 12 residues. Trimming pared 6 bases from V and 0 bases from J, leaving 6 bases between. Looked up from germline, CDR1 is DFQATT and CDR2 is SNEGSKA (reference sequence). The CDR3 DNA sequence: TGCAGTGCCTATGATAGCAATCAGCCCCAGCATTTT. Amino acids: CSAYDSNQPQHF.